These 25 T cell receptor beta chains share one sample of origin, sequenced in a study of glioma-infiltrating T cells. The iRepertoire nested amplicon-rescue multiplex PCR amplified TCR alpha and beta CDR3s from RNA. TCRdb reanalysed the multiplex PCR reads using MiXCR and keeps one entry per CDR3 protein. In the table there are some 190,000 distinct CDR3 sequences, 32% of which are singletons. The sequenced sample consisted of glioma tissue, nonneoplastic brain tissue, or PBMCs (not recorded which). The source of these receptors is a human donor with low-grade glioma or glioblastoma, undergoing nonglioma brain surgery, or in good health (not recorded which).

With respect to this clonotype: Given a much more abundant clone one base away, this may be a read error. The rearrangement uses TRBV7-9 and TRBJ2-2; a possible D gene is TRBD2 (5 bases). The CDR3 is 15 amino acids. Germline V gene data show CDR1 as SEHNR and CDR2 as FQNEAQ (reference sequence). Trimming left V 3 bases short and J 0 bases short, with 8 bases between. In DNA, the CDR3 is TGTGCCAGCAGCTTTAGAGGGCCGAACACCGGGGAGCTGTTTTTT. It codes for CASSFRGPNTGELFF.

On this clonotype: This could be a read error, since a much larger clone is one nucleotide away. The chain is built from TRBV28 and TRBJ2-3, with TRBD2 matching 7 bases. J was trimmed by 7 bases and V by 7 bases; bases with no gene match: 8. Germline CDR1 MDHEN, CDR2 SYDVKM. CDR3 length equals 13 residues. The chain's CDR3 is CASIGEGFNTQYF. Here the CDR3 DNA reads TGTGCCAGCATCGGGGAGGGATTTAATACGCAGTATTTT.

The rearrangement joins TRBV20-1 to TRBJ1-1; possible D gene TRBD1, 5 bases. Germline V lookup: CDR1 DFQATT, CDR2 SNEGSKA (reference sequence). The CDR3 is 14 amino acids. V was clipped by 1 base and J by 2 bases, with 11 bases between them. In DNA, the CDR3 is TGCAGTGCTAGAGTAGTGGGGGTAAACACTGAAGCTTTCTTT. As protein: CSARVVGVNTEAFF.

The sample holds many counts of this clonotype. The rearrangement joins TRBV6-1 to TRBJ2-5; a possible D gene is TRBD2 (6 bases). The germline V gene has CDR1 MNHNS and CDR2 SASEGT. V was clipped by 4 bases and J by 0 bases, with 12 bases between them. This CDR3 has 15 residues. For the CDR3, the DNA is TGTGCCAGCAGTGTCGGCGGGAACTACCAAGAGACCCAGTACTTC. Translated: CASSVGGNYQETQYF.

This clonotype showed up many times. The chain combines TRBV28 with TRBJ1-1; D is uncertain. Germline CDR1 MDHEN, CDR2 SYDVKM. The CDR3 sequence is 11 residues long. V lost 4 bases to trimming and J lost 10 bases, with 10 bases between them. Here the CDR3 DNA reads TGTGCCAGCAGTTCGGCCTTAGGAGCTTTCTTT. Translating it yields CASSSALGAFF.

This clonotype was seen repeatedly, ten times or more. The chain carries TRBV24-1 and TRBJ2-5; 9 bases line up with TRBD1. Germline CDR1 is KGHDR and CDR2 is SFDVKD. CDR3 length: 14 residues. After removal of 3 bases from V and 3 bases from J, the junction contained 1 base not matched to a gene. The CDR3 region is CATSDGTGKETQYF. CDR3 DNA sequence: TGTGCCACCAGTGATGGGACAGGGAAAGAGACCCAGTACTTC.

The table lists this clonotype with many counts. The chain recombines TRBV6-1 with TRBJ1-4, with D unresolved. Looked up from germline, CDR1 is MNHNS and CDR2 is SASEGT. The CDR3 spans 13 residues. V lost 7 bases and J lost 0, with 6 bases in between. This CDR3 is CASKTSTNEKLFF. The CDR3 DNA reads as TGTGCCAGCAAGACCTCAACTAATGAAAAACTGTTTTTT.

For this clonotype: A much larger clone is a single base away; this may be a read error. The chain links TRBV6-2 or TRBV6-3 to TRBJ2-7; D might be TRBD1 or TRBD2, each matching 5 bases. Trimming shortened V by 6 bases and J by 2 bases, and 14 bases separated the two germline ends. CDR3 size: 14 residues. The germline V gene has CDR1 MNHEY and CDR2 SVGEGT. The CDR3 DNA is TGTGCCAGCAGCACTTCGGGGCTTCCCTACGAGCAGTACTTC. It yields the protein CASSTSGLPYEQYF.

There are a few counts of this clonotype. The V gene is TRBV12-3 or TRBV12-4, the J gene TRBJ2-7; a possible D gene is TRBD1 (6 bases). The V end lost 3 bases, the J end lost 3 bases, and 9 bases lay between the germline ends. CDR3 length: 13 residues. The CDR3 here is CASSFRGYYEQYF. The CDR3 DNA sequence: TGTGCCAGCAGTTTTAGGGGGTACTACGAGCAGTACTTC.

To note about this clonotype: This may be a read error: a much more frequent sequence differs by one nucleotide. The V and J genes are TRBV7-6 and TRBJ2-7; D is perhaps TRBD2 (5 bases). This CDR3 has 17 residues. V was clipped by 1 base and J by 7 bases, with 23 bases between them. Germline values: CDR1 SGHVS, CDR2 FNYEAQ. CDR3 protein: CASSLGTRESSYNEQYF. The CDR3 DNA follows: TGTGCCAGCAGCTTAGGCACCCGGGAAAGCTCCTACAATGAGCAGTACTTC.

A word on this clonotype: A read error may explain this, as a much larger clone is one base away. This sequence joins TRBV2 and TRBJ1-1; no clear D. CDR1 is SNHLY and CDR2 is FYNNEI in the germline V gene. Trimming left V 6 bases short and J 0 bases short, with 11 bases between. CDR3 length equals 14 residues. CDR3: CASSVGRMNTEAFF. CDR3 coding DNA: TGTGCCAGCAGCGTGGGCAGGATGAACACTGAAGCTTTCTTT.

For this clonotype: This sequence may be a read error, since a much larger clone differs from it by one base. The chain joins TRBV6-4 to TRBJ1-2; D possibly corresponds to TRBD1 (5 bases). Germline values: CDR1 MRHNA, CDR2 SNTAGT. This CDR3 has 14 residues. This CDR3 is CASSEPPLIDRHSF. The CDR3 nucleotides are TGTGCCAGCAGTGAACCCCCTCTTATCGACAGACACAGCTTC.

This clonotype came up many times. The CDR3, as DNA: TGTGCCAGCAGCCAACTCGGGACCGGCAAACCAAATCAGCCCCAGCATTTT. Translation: CASSQLGTGKPNQPQHF. This rearrangement joins TRBV14 to TRBJ1-5; maybe TRBD1 (5 bases). This CDR3 has 17 residues. Trimming took 2 bases from V and 4 from J, leaving 18 bases between them. CDR1 is SGHDN and CDR2 is FVKESK in the germline V gene.

This clonotype was counted at least ten times. The V gene is TRBV27, the J gene TRBJ1-2, with unresolved D. The CDR3 is 14 amino acids. Between the trimmed V and J ends, which lost 4 bases and 8 bases, there was a span of 17 bases. The germline CDR1 and CDR2 sequences are MNHEY and SMNVEV (reference sequence). Written as DNA, the CDR3 is TGTGCCAGCAGTTCCCCTCCAGCCTATCCGGGCTACACCTTC. This sequence encodes CASSSPPAYPGYTF.

Concerning this clonotype itself: A much larger clone differs by one base, so this may be a read error. The chain is built from TRBV5-1 and TRBJ1-1, with 9 bases that match TRBD1. The germline gives CDR1 SGHRS, CDR2 YFSETQ. The CDR3 is 14 amino acids. The chain's CDR3 is CASTGDRENTEDFF. CDR3 in DNA: TGCGCCAGCACAGGGGACAGGGAAAACACTGAAGATTTCTTT.

This clonotype has a count of ten or more. The chain has TRBV6-2 or TRBV6-3 and TRBJ2-1; D not resolved. Trimming took 6 bases from V and 6 from J, leaving 21 bases between them. The CDR3 is 16 residues long. Germline V gives CDR1 MNHEY, CDR2 SVGEGT. CDR3: CASSREGSLGSNEQFF. The CDR3 nucleotides are TGTGCCAGCAGCCGAGAAGGGTCCCTTGGGTCCAATGAGCAGTTCTTC.

This clonotype was seen a handful of times. The V and J genes are TRBV19 and TRBJ2-1; tentatively, D is TRBD2 (7 bases). V lost 6 bases and J 7 bases, leaving 16 bases between the germline ends. This CDR3 region has 14 residues. The germline V gene encodes CDR1 LNHDA and CDR2 SQIVND (reference sequence). CDR3 in amino acids: CASRAGGPANEQFF. Written as DNA, the CDR3 is TGTGCCAGTAGGGCCGGGGGGCCTGCGAATGAGCAGTTCTTC.

This clonotype has ten or more counts. The chain is built from TRBV15 and TRBJ2-3; TRBD2 is a possible D gene (5 bases). V shed 0 bases and J shed 5 bases, with 12 bases lying between them. Germline CDR1 LNHNV, CDR2 YYDKDF (reference sequence). CDR3 size: 15 residues. CDR3 protein: CATSRDWAEGDTQYF. CDR3 bases: TGTGCCACCAGCAGAGATTGGGCAGAGGGAGATACGCAGTATTTT.

The sample holds many counts of this clonotype. V and J are TRBV6-1 and TRBJ2-7, with TRBD1 identical over 8 bases. The CDR3 is 14 residues long. Germline V gives CDR1 MNHNS, CDR2 SASEGT. Trimming removed 7 bases from V and 5 bases from J; junction bases left unmatched: 10. CDR3: CASTLGQASHEQYF. The CDR3 DNA reads as TGTGCCAGCACCCTGGGACAGGCCTCTCACGAGCAGTACTTC.

The rearrangement links TRBV15 to TRBJ2-1; no reliable D call. The V gene's germline CDR1 is LNHNV and CDR2 YYDKDF (reference sequence). V was pared by 3 bases and J by 8 bases, with 11 bases between. The CDR3 is made up of 13 amino acids. CDR3 nucleotide sequence: TGTGCCACCAGCAGCTCCCTTTGGGATGAGCAGTTCTTC. It codes for CATSSSLWDEQFF.

This clonotype was recorded a few times. The J gene is TRBJ1-3, the V gene TRBV18; TRBD1 is a possible D gene (5 bases). The CDR3 has 18 residues. The germline V gene has CDR1 KGHSH and CDR2 LQKENI. The ends were cut back, 3 bases at V and 0 bases at J, with 18 bases in the middle. CDR3 coding DNA: TGTGCCAGCTCACCCATCACCGGGACGGCGAGCTCTGGAAACACCATATATTTT. Encoded protein: CASSPITGTASSGNTIYF.

The chain has TRBV10-3 and TRBJ2-5, with a possible D match to TRBD1 (6 bases). V shed 3 bases and J shed 0 bases, with 8 bases lying between them. This CDR3 contains 14 residues. Germline CDR1 and CDR2: ENHRY and SYGVKD. CDR3 amino acids: CAISEDRYQETQYF. In nucleotides, the CDR3 is TGTGCCATCAGTGAAGACAGGTACCAAGAGACCCAGTACTTC.

This clonotype was counted only a few times. The J gene is TRBJ2-3, the V gene TRBV4-3, with D hard to call. Germline V gene lookup returns CDR1 LGHNA and CDR2 YSLEER. The CDR3 runs to 14 residues. The ends were cut back, 4 bases at V and 9 bases at J, with 17 bases in the middle. CDR3 loop: CASSPGFRYETQYF. In DNA form, the CDR3 reads TGCGCCAGCAGCCCCGGCTTCCGCTATGAAACGCAGTATTTT.

In its sample, this clonotype was seen many times. The chain links TRBV28 to TRBJ2-7; D call uncertain. V lost 2 bases, J lost 2 bases, and 7 bases lay in between. This CDR3 contains 13 residues. CDR1 and CDR2 (germline): MDHEN, SYDVKM. Written as DNA, the CDR3 is TGTGCCAGCAGTTTAGACGGACCCTACGAGCAGTACTTC. Amino acids: CASSLDGPYEQYF.

The chain is built from TRBV24-1 and TRBJ2-3; 14 nucleotides match TRBD2. The CDR3 has 17 amino acids. J was trimmed by 10 bases and V by 2 bases; bases with no gene match: 10. Germline CDR1 is KGHDR and CDR2 is SFDVKD. The chain's CDR3 is CATSDSRLAGGPRAQYF. CDR3 sequence (DNA): TGTGCCACCAGTGATTCACGACTAGCGGGAGGGCCGCGAGCGCAGTATTTT.